These 5 T cell receptor beta chains share one sample of origin, sequenced in a study of identical twins. Using its own MiXCR run on the 5' RACE reads, TCRdb lists one record per CDR3 protein. The profile shows approximately 890,000 distinct CDR3 sequences, 12% of them singletons. A further study also used this sample, focusing on yellow fever vaccine responses in identical twins.

Sequenced: PBMCs. Receptors were obtained from a woman aged 18-29 years in good health.

The chain recombines TRBV29-1 with TRBJ1-1, with D perhaps matching TRBD1 (5 bases). CDR3 size: 15 residues. V lost 1 base, J lost 5 bases, and 17 bases lay in between. Germline CDR1 reads SQVTM; CDR2 reads ANQGSEA. The chain's CDR3 is CSVEGVGQGGTEAFF. The CDR3 region has the DNA TGCAGCGTTGAAGGTGTAGGCCAGGGAGGGACTGAAGCTTTCTTT.

This clonotype was found a few times. The chain recombines TRBV9 with TRBJ1-1; no reliable D call. In germline, CDR1 is SGDLS, CDR2 YYNGEE. The CDR3 contains 16 residues. Trimming removed 4 bases from V and 1 base from J, with 17 bases in between. The CDR3 region is CASSPQQKGRNTEAFF. The CDR3, as DNA: TGTGCCAGCAGCCCCCAACAGAAGGGTCGGAACACTGAAGCTTTCTTT.

This clonotype has a handful of counts. V gene TRBV28 combines with J gene TRBJ2-6; 7 bases map to TRBD1. The CDR3 totals 13 residues. J lost 13 bases, V lost 5 bases, and 8 bases had no gene match. Germline CDR1 is MDHEN and CDR2 is SYDVKM. CDR3 sequence: CASSPGTVRVLTF. CDR3 nucleotide sequence: TGTGCCAGCAGTCCAGGGACAGTTCGAGTCCTGACTTTC.

This clonotype came up many times. The junction and the germline gene differ at one end; a read error may be behind it. DNA of the CDR3: TGTGCCAGCAATTTACGATCTGGGGCCGATACGCAGTATTTT. It specifies CASNLRSGADTQYF. The gene calls are TRBV28 and TRBJ2-3; tentatively, D is TRBD1 (5 bases). This CDR3 spans 14 amino acids. The germline gives CDR1 MDHEN, CDR2 SYDVKM.

In its sample, this clonotype was seen many times. The chain combines TRBV11-1 with TRBJ2-1; D could derive from TRBD1 or TRBD2 (5 bases each). The CDR3 is made up of 18 amino acids. The germline CDR1 and CDR2 sequences are SGHAT and FQDESV (reference sequence). Between the trimmed V and J ends, which lost 5 bases and 0 bases, there was a span of 20 bases. The CDR3 sequence: CASSAGLGRGVSYNEQFF. The CDR3, as DNA: TGTGCCAGCAGCGCAGGTTTAGGGAGAGGGGTCTCCTACAATGAGCAGTTCTTC.